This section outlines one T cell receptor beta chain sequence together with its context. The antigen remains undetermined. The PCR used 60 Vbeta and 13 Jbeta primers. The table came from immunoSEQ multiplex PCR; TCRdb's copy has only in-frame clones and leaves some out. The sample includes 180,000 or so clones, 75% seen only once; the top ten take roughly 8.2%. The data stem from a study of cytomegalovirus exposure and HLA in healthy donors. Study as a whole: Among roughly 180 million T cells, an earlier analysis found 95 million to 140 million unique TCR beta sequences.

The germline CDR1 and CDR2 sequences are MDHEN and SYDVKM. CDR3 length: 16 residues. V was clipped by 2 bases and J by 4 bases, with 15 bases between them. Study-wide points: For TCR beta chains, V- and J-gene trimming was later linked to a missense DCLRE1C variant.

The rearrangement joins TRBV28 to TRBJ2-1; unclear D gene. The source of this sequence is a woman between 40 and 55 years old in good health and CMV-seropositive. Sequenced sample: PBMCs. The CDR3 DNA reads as TGTGCCAGCAGTTTAGAGCTGTCAGACTGGTACAATGAGCAGTTCTTC. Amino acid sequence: CASSLELSDWYNEQFF.